A single sample is the source of the 10 T cell receptor beta chains below, sequenced in a study of STAT5B mutations in CD4+ large granular lymphocyte leukemia. Produced via immunoSEQ multiplex PCR; TCRdb's table is partial and in-frame only. The sample lists tens of thousands of clones, approximately 67% occurring once. Specimen: CD4+ T cells from blood buffy coats. Receptor source: a human donor in good health.

The chain couples TRBV7-3 to TRBJ2-5, with D tentatively TRBD2 (7 bases). The germline V gene encodes CDR1 SGHTA and CDR2 FQGTGA. The CDR3 covers 15 residues. Trimming stripped 1 base from V and 5 bases from J, with 14 bases between. The CDR3 region has the DNA TGTGCCAGCAGCTTAAATGGTGGGGGGGCTGAGACCCAGTACTTC. This encodes CASSLNGGGAETQYF.

This rearrangement joins TRBV9 to TRBJ1-5; 7 bases fit TRBD1. CDR1 and CDR2 (germline): SGDLS, YYNGEE. V was clipped by 4 bases and J by 0 bases; unmatched bases: 1. CDR3 size: 14 residues. The CDR3 sequence is CASSTGDSNQPQHF. For the CDR3, the DNA is TGTGCCAGCAGCACAGGGGATAGCAATCAGCCCCAGCATTTT.

The chain has TRBV18 and TRBJ2-3, with D possibly matching TRBD2 (5 bases). Trimming removed 0 bases from V and 1 base from J, with 5 bases in between. The germline gives CDR1 KGHSH, CDR2 LQKENI. The CDR3 runs to 14 residues. The CDR3 DNA follows: TGTGCCAGCTCACCACCGCGGGGCACAGATACGCAGTATTTT. It codes for CASSPPRGTDTQYF.

This chain joins TRBV18 and TRBJ1-1; 8 nucleotides match TRBD1. This CDR3 comprises 14 residues. CDR1 is KGHSH and CDR2 is LQKENI in the germline V gene. Trimming at V came to 3 bases and at J to 8 bases, leaving 8 bases not matched to a gene. This CDR3 is CASSPQGARGEAFF. In nucleotides, the CDR3 is TGTGCCAGCTCACCCCAGGGGGCGCGCGGGGAAGCTTTCTTT.

The chain has TRBV16 and TRBJ2-3; D unresolved. The CDR3 extends over 12 amino acids. The V and J ends lost 4 bases and 5 bases respectively, with 7 bases between them. Germline CDR1 KGHSY, CDR2 FQNENV. The CDR3 coding sequence is TGTGCCAGCAGCCCCACCCAAGATACGCAGTATTTT. Amino acids: CASSPTQDTQYF.

The chain is built from TRBV11-2 and TRBJ2-2, with D maybe TRBD1 (5 bases). There are 18 residues in the CDR3. Germline V gives CDR1 SGHAT, CDR2 FQNNGV. Trimming removed 3 bases from V and 4 bases from J, with 21 bases in between. CDR3 region: CASSLRRGGASGTGELFF. CDR3 nucleotide sequence: TGTGCCAGCAGCTTGAGAAGGGGTGGGGCCTCGGGCACCGGGGAGCTGTTTTTT.

This clone has only one observation. The chain uses TRBV7-9 and TRBJ1-4; unclear D gene. The CDR3 has 17 residues. With 1 base removed from V and 0 bases from J, the gap between germline ends came to 12 bases. CDR1 SEHNR and CDR2 FQNEAQ come from the germline V gene (reference sequence). CDR3 sequence: CASSLGIRTATNEKLFF. For the CDR3, the DNA is TGTGCCAGCAGCTTAGGCATCCGGACTGCAACTAATGAAAAACTGTTTTTT.

Only one count was recorded for this clone. The chain uses TRBV29-1 and TRBJ2-1, with 8 bases matching TRBD2. Germline CDR1 and CDR2: SQVTM and ANQGSEA. The V and J ends lost 3 bases and 7 bases, in that order; junction bases with no gene match: 5. The CDR3 runs to 13 residues. This CDR3 reads CSVDGGAVNEQFF. CDR3 sequence (DNA): TGCAGCGTTGACGGGGGGGCCGTGAATGAGCAGTTCTTC.

This clone turned up a few times. The J gene is TRBJ1-2, the V gene TRBV10-3, with D tentatively TRBD1 (5 bases). The length of the CDR3 is 16 residues. Deletions cut 2 bases from V and 2 bases from J, with 15 bases between. Germline assignment: CDR1 ENHRY and CDR2 SYGVKD. In DNA form, the CDR3 reads TGTGCCATCAGTGAGCACTTAGCTGCAGGGAACTATGGCTACACCTTC. This sequence encodes CAISEHLAAGNYGYTF.

The sample holds a few counts of this clone. V is TRBV5-6 and J is TRBJ1-5; no clear D. CDR1 is SGHDT, CDR2 YYEEEE, per germline. Trimming stripped 0 bases from V and 3 bases from J, with 7 bases between. The CDR3 has 14 residues. As DNA, the CDR3 is TGTGCCAGCAGCTTGGTCGGTACCAATCAGCCCCAGCATTTT. Encoded protein: CASSLVGTNQPQHF.